The 2 T cell receptor beta chains listed next were all sequenced from one sample in a study of cytomegalovirus exposure and HLA in healthy donors. Primers included in the PCR were 60 Vbeta and 13 Jbeta primers. Assay: immunoSEQ multiplex PCR; the TCRdb copy retains only in-frame clones and omits some. This table has around 130,000 clones, more than 80% appearing once. The material sequenced was PBMCs. Receptor source: a woman under 40 in good health and CMV-seropositive.

The chain couples TRBV4-1 to TRBJ1-1; 7 bases map to TRBD1. V trimming: 3 bases; J trimming: 4 bases; junction bases outside the gene matches: 11. This CDR3 has 16 amino acids. In germline, CDR1 is MGHRA, CDR2 YSYEKL. The CDR3 coding sequence is TGCGCCAGCAGCCATCCTCGCGGGCAGGGGGGCACTGAAGCTTTCTTT. Its protein product is CASSHPRGQGGTEAFF.

This clone was seen once. This chain connects TRBV7-6 to TRBJ1-4; possibly TRBD1 for D (5 bases). Germline lookup yields CDR1 SGHVS and CDR2 FNYEAQ. Trimming cost V 3 bases and J 2 bases, with 7 bases left between them. The CDR3 contains 14 residues. The CDR3 nucleotides are TGTGCCAGCAGCTTGGGGGGGACTAATGAAAAACTGTTTTTT. It yields the protein CASSLGGTNEKLFF.